These 27 T cell receptor beta chains were sequenced from one sample in a study of T cell repertoires in cytomegalovirus infection. Their target antigens are unknown. Using its own MiXCR run on the reads, TCRdb lists one record per CDR3 protein. The sample lists about 83,000 distinct CDR3 sequences, roughly 44% occurring once. This specimen consisted of CD8+ T cells from cultured PBMCs, obtained from culture after CMV antigen stimulation. These receptors originate from a human donor in good health (CMV status not recorded). Some clones in this sample may be carry-over from other donors' samples.

The rearrangement links TRBV7-6 to TRBJ2-7; the match to TRBD2 covers 7 bases. The germline V gene has CDR1 SGHVS and CDR2 FNYEAQ. Losses at the gene ends were 1 base for V and 2 bases for J; bases not matched to a gene: 5. CDR3 size: 15 residues. CDR3: CASSLVGGVPYEQYF. The CDR3 DNA follows: TGTGCCAGCAGCTTAGTGGGGGGGGTCCCCTACGAGCAGTACTTC.

The V and J genes are TRBV20-1 and TRBJ2-1, with D tentatively TRBD1 (6 bases). Trimming took 0 bases from V and 0 from J, leaving 12 bases between them. Germline V lookup: CDR1 DFQATT, CDR2 SNEGSKA (reference sequence). This CDR3 has 16 amino acids. The CDR3 DNA reads TGCAGTGCTAGAGATTCAGGGGCTAGCTCCTACAATGAGCAGTTCTTC. Protein sequence: CSARDSGASSYNEQFF.

The chain carries TRBV20-1 and TRBJ2-7; D might be TRBD1 (6 bases). The CDR3 length is 13 residues. V shed 6 bases and J shed 3 bases, with 15 bases lying between them. Germline lookup yields CDR1 DFQATT and CDR2 SNEGSKA (reference sequence). In DNA form, the CDR3 reads TGCAGTGCCAGGGCACAGGGATACTACGAGCAGTACTTC. Encoded protein: CSARAQGYYEQYF.

The chain is built from TRBV28 and TRBJ1-1, with 7 bases lining up with TRBD1. Germline-derived CDR1 and CDR2 are MDHEN and SYDVKM. The CDR3 extends over 18 amino acids. V lost 6 bases, J lost 11 bases, and 27 bases stayed unmatched. CDR3 DNA sequence: TGTGCCAGCAGGGCTGCTTGGGGACAGCGAGAGGGCGGGGGGGATGCTTTCTTT. This gives the protein CASRAAWGQREGGGDAFF.

This clonotype was seen a few times. The chain carries TRBV6-1 and TRBJ1-2, with a weak D call TRBD1 (5 bases). The germline V gene has CDR1 MNHNS and CDR2 SASEGT. CDR3 length equals 14 residues. V lost 2 bases and J lost 5, with 12 bases in between. Here the CDR3 reads CASSERDGKYGYTF. The CDR3 nucleotides read TGTGCCAGCAGTGAACGGGACGGGAAGTATGGCTACACCTTC.

V and J are TRBV6-1 and TRBJ2-1; 11 positions match TRBD2. Trimming at V came to 6 bases and at J to 14 bases, leaving 18 bases not matched to a gene. Germline CDR1 is MNHNS and CDR2 is SASEGT. This CDR3 region has 16 residues. The CDR3 coding sequence is TGTGCCAGCAGGGACCGGGTAGCGGGGGGGCCGCGGGATAAGTTCTTC. Protein product: CASRDRVAGGPRDKFF.

The chain couples TRBV7-8 to TRBJ1-1; D is perhaps TRBD1 (6 bases). The CDR3 has 14 amino acids. Germline loops: CDR1 SGHVS, CDR2 FQNEAQ. Trimming took 5 bases from V and 0 from J, leaving 10 bases between them. The CDR3 sequence: CASSEDRLNTEAFF. The CDR3, as DNA: TGTGCCAGCAGCGAAGACAGGCTGAACACTGAAGCTTTCTTT.

V usage is TRBV7-3 and J usage is TRBJ2-1; 9 bases are shared with TRBD2. Looked up from germline, CDR1 is SGHTA and CDR2 is FQGTGA. After removal of 5 bases from V and 8 bases from J, the junction contained 10 bases not matched to a gene. There are 15 residues in the CDR3. CDR3 sequence (DNA): TGTGCCAGCAGCCTAGGCGGGACTAGCCACGATGAGCAGTTCTTC. Translation gives CASSLGGTSHDEQFF.

This chain uses TRBV28 with TRBJ2-7, with D unresolved. This CDR3 contains 11 residues. The germline gives CDR1 MDHEN, CDR2 SYDVKM. The V gene lost 10 bases and the J gene lost 4 bases, with 11 bases spanning the gap. The chain's CDR3 is CATSRRYEQYF. In DNA, the CDR3 is TGTGCCACCTCGAGGCGGTACGAGCAGTACTTC.

The V and J genes are TRBV30 and TRBJ2-1, with 11 bases lining up with TRBD2. V was pared by 8 bases and J by 5 bases, with 2 bases of the junction left unmatched. The germline V gene encodes CDR1 GTSNPN and CDR2 SVGIG (reference sequence). The CDR3 totals 12 residues. The CDR3 loop reads CAGGLADNEQFF. In nucleotides, the CDR3 is TGTGCCGGGGGACTAGCGGACAATGAGCAGTTCTTC.

The rearrangement uses TRBV5-1 and TRBJ2-1; TRBD1 aligns across 9 bases. The V gene's germline CDR1 is SGHRS and CDR2 YFSETQ. V trimming: 4 bases; J trimming: 7 bases; junction bases outside the gene matches: 12. The CDR3 spans 16 residues. The CDR3 loop reads CASSEGGTGSMNEQFF. The CDR3 DNA is TGCGCCAGCAGCGAAGGGGGGACAGGGTCTATGAATGAGCAGTTCTTC.

This clonotype has more than one count but fewer than ten. The chain recombines TRBV7-9 with TRBJ2-7; D is unclear. Trimming cost V 4 bases and J 0 bases, with 13 bases left between them. The CDR3 is 15 residues long. In germline, CDR1 is SEHNR, CDR2 FQNEAQ (reference sequence). The CDR3 DNA follows: TGTGCCAGCAGCTCAGAGTCGTCAGTCTCCTACGAGCAGTACTTC. It translates to CASSSESSVSYEQYF.

CDR3 residues: CASSLNAGLAVSNEQFF. The CDR3 coding sequence is TGTGCCAGCAGCTTAAATGCGGGACTAGCGGTTTCGAATGAGCAGTTCTTC. This rearrangement joins TRBV7-3 to TRBJ2-1, with 11 nucleotides matching TRBD2. The junction had 9 bases not matched to a gene; V was cut back by 1 base and J by 7 bases. Germline values: CDR1 SGHTA, CDR2 FQGTGA. The CDR3 totals 17 residues.

The V gene is TRBV7-8, the J gene TRBJ1-6; TRBD1 matches 9 bases. V trimming: 4 bases; J trimming: 13 bases; junction bases outside the gene matches: 14. Per germline, CDR1 SGHVS and CDR2 FQNEAQ. The CDR3 is 16 residues long. The CDR3 region has the DNA TGTGCCAGCAGCTCGCGGAGGGGGACAGGGAAACCGCCCCTCCACTTT. This translates into CASSSRRGTGKPPLHF. The whole variable domain, remainder taken from reference TRBV7-8 and TRBJ1-6, is GAGVSQSPRYKVAKRGQDVALRCDPISGHVSLFWYQQALGQGPEFLTYFQNEAQLDKSGLPSDRFFAERPEGSVSTLKIQRTQQEDSAVYLCASSSRRGTGKPPLHFGNGTRLTVT.

The chain joins TRBV6-5 to TRBJ2-1; no clear D. CDR3 length equals 16 residues. Looked up from germline, CDR1 is MNHEY and CDR2 is SVGAGI. The ends were cut back, 2 bases at V and 5 bases at J, with 16 bases in the middle. The CDR3: CASSYPRALAHNEQFF. CDR3 nucleotide sequence: TGTGCCAGCAGTTACCCACGGGCCTTGGCGCACAATGAGCAGTTCTTC.

This clonotype showed up many times. V usage is TRBV7-2 and J usage is TRBJ2-1, with D possibly matching TRBD1 (6 bases). V lost 3 bases to trimming and J lost 5 bases, with 20 bases between them. This CDR3 spans 17 amino acids. Germline V lookup: CDR1 SGHTA, CDR2 FQGNSA. Here the CDR3 reads CASSFPRGIGPDNEQFF. DNA of the CDR3: TGTGCCAGCAGCTTCCCGAGGGGGATCGGGCCCGACAATGAGCAGTTCTTC.

The CDR3 sequence: CATSSASGARPYEQYF. In DNA, the CDR3 is TGTGCCACCAGCAGCGCTAGCGGGGCCAGGCCTTACGAGCAGTACTTC. The V gene is TRBV15, the J gene TRBJ2-7; TRBD2 agrees at 9 bases. Germline CDR1 is LNHNV and CDR2 is YYDKDF (reference sequence). Trimming removed 3 bases from V and 4 bases from J; junction bases left unmatched: 10. The CDR3 loop spans 16 amino acids.

The V and J genes are TRBV7-9 and TRBJ2-4; tentatively, D is TRBD1 (6 bases). The V end lost 5 bases, the J end lost 1 base, and 15 bases lay between the germline ends. CDR1 SEHNR and CDR2 FQNEAQ come from the germline V gene (reference sequence). The CDR3 covers 16 residues. The CDR3 DNA reads TGTGCCAGCAGCGCGCCCGGGACAAAGGCCAAAAACATTCAGTACTTC. It yields the protein CASSAPGTKAKNIQYF.

V usage is TRBV6-6 and J usage is TRBJ1-5; D perhaps matches TRBD1 (5 bases). Between the trimmed V and J ends, which lost 2 bases and 5 bases, there was a span of 19 bases. The CDR3 is made up of 17 amino acids. CDR1 MNHNY and CDR2 SVGAGI come from the germline V gene (reference sequence). The chain's CDR3 is CASSYSPAGTSHQPQHF. The CDR3 bases are TGTGCCAGCAGTTACAGTCCTGCGGGGACCTCTCATCAGCCCCAGCATTTT.

This chain joins TRBV11-2 and TRBJ2-3; unclear D gene. The germline gives CDR1 SGHAT, CDR2 FQNNGV. The CDR3 length is 13 residues. Trimming left V 5 bases short and J 1 base short, with 7 bases between. The CDR3 is CASSHAGTDTQYF. The DNA of the CDR3 is TGTGCCAGCAGCCACGCCGGCACAGATACGCAGTATTTT. Complete variable domain (other parts from reference TRBV11-2 and TRBJ2-3): EAGVAQSPRYKIIEKRQSVAFWCNPISGHATLYWYQQILGQGPKLLIQFQNNGVVDDSQLPKDRFSAERLKGVDSTLKIQPAKLEDSAVYLCASSHAGTDTQYFGPGTRLTVL.

The chain is built from TRBV29-1 and TRBJ1-1; TRBD1 agrees at 7 bases. CDR1 and CDR2 (germline): SQVTM, ANQGSEA. J lost 1 base, V lost 1 base, and 12 bases had no gene match. The CDR3 contains 17 residues. The CDR3 DNA sequence: TGCAGCGTTGAAGGCTCTTACAGGGGTCAAAGGAACACTGAAGCTTTCTTT. Protein sequence: CSVEGSYRGQRNTEAFF.

The chain couples TRBV27 to TRBJ2-1, with 13 bases aligning to TRBD2. With V trimmed by 8 bases and J by 8 bases, 9 bases remained unmatched. This CDR3 region has 15 residues. Germline CDR1 is MNHEY and CDR2 is SMNVEV (reference sequence). CDR3 in DNA: TGTGCCAGCGGGACTAGCGGGAAAGAGGTGGATGAGCAGTTCTTC. Translated: CASGTSGKEVDEQFF.

This chain uses TRBV6-5 with TRBJ1-4; D might be TRBD1 (6 bases). Germline V gene lookup returns CDR1 MNHEY and CDR2 SVGAGI. The CDR3 has 13 amino acids. The V end was cut by 4 bases, the J end by 7 bases, with 10 bases between. The CDR3 region has the DNA TGTGCCAGCAGTTTAGCCAGGGGTGAAAAACTGTTTTTT. Encoded protein: CASSLARGEKLFF.

The chain carries TRBV7-4 and TRBJ2-3; 9 bases fit TRBD2. Germline V lookup: CDR1 SGHVT, CDR2 SQSDAQ. Germline trimming cut 5 bases from V and 2 bases from J; bases unmatched to any gene: 8. The CDR3 contains 16 residues. The CDR3: CASSTLGLALTDTQYF. The CDR3, as DNA: TGTGCCAGCAGCACACTTGGACTAGCGCTCACAGATACGCAGTATTTT.

The chain employs TRBV2 and TRBJ2-4, with D possibly being TRBD1 (5 bases). The CDR3 loop spans 15 amino acids. Trimming took off 7 bases at V and 3 bases at J, with 16 bases between the two ends. Germline CDR1 is SNHLY and CDR2 is FYNNEI. The CDR3 here is CASTQRGFGKNIQYF. The CDR3 DNA reads as TGTGCCAGCACCCAAAGGGGCTTTGGCAAAAACATTCAGTACTTC.

This chain links TRBV6-8 with TRBJ2-1; 9 positions agree with TRBD1. V gave up 7 bases and J gave up 10 bases; unmatched junction bases: 5. The CDR3 totals 12 residues. CDR1 and CDR2 (germline): MNHGY, SAAAGT. CDR3 loop: CASIQGAWEQFF. The CDR3 bases are TGTGCCAGCATACAGGGGGCTTGGGAGCAGTTCTTC.

The chain is built from TRBV7-6 and TRBJ2-3, with D uncertain. There are 16 residues in the CDR3. V lost 2 bases and J lost 5, with 17 bases in between. Germline V gives CDR1 SGHVS, CDR2 FNYEAQ. The CDR3 loop reads CASSLLGRVSGDTQYF. The CDR3 coding sequence is TGTGCCAGCAGCTTACTGGGAAGGGTCAGTGGAGATACGCAGTATTTT.